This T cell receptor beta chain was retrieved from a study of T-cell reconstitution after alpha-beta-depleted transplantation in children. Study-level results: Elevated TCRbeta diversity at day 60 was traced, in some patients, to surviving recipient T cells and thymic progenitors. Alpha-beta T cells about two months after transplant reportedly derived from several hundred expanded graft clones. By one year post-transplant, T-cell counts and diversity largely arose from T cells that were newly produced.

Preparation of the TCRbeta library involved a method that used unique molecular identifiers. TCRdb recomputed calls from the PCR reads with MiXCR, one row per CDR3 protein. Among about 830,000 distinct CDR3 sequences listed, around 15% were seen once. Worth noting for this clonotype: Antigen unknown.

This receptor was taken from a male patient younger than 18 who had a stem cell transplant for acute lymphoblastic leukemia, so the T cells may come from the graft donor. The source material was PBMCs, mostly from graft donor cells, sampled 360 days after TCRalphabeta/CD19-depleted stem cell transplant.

CDR3 sequence (DNA): TGCGCCAGCAGCCAAGTTGGTAGCGGGAATAACTACAATGAGCAGTTCTTC. It translates to CASSQVGSGNNYNEQFF. The chain recombines TRBV4-1 with TRBJ2-1, with 8 positions matching TRBD2. The junction had 8 bases not matched to a gene; V was cut back by 1 base and J by 3 bases. This CDR3 is 17 amino acids long. Looked up from germline, CDR1 is MGHRA and CDR2 is YSYEKL.